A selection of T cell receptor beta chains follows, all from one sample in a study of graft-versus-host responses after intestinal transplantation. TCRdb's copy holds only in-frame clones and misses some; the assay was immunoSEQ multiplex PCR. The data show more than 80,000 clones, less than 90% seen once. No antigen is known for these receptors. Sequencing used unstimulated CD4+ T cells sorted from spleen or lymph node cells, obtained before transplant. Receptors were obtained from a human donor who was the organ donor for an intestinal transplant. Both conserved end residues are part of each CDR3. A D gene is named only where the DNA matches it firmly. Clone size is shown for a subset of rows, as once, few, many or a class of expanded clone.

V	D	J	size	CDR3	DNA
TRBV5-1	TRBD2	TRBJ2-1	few	CASSPGLASDSYNEQFF	TGCGCCAGCAGCCCGGGACTAGCGAGCGACTCCTACAATGAGCAGTTCTTC
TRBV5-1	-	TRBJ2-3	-	CASSYYSGSTDTQYF	TGCGCCAGCAGCTACTACAGCGGGAGCACAGATACGCAGTATTTT
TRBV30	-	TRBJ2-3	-	CAWTRDRNTQYF	TGTGCCTGGACAAGAGACAGGAATACGCAGTATTTT
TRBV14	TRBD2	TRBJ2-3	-	CASSRSGSMVDTQYF	TGTGCCAGCAGCCGTAGCGGGAGTATGGTAGATACGCAGTATTTT
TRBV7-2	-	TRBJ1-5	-	CASSPGPGDSNQAQHF	TGTGCCAGCAGCCCGGGACCGGGGGACTCCAATCAGGCCCAGCATTTT
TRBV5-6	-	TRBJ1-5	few	CASSGTREFQPQHF	TGTGCCAGCAGCGGGACCCGGGAGTTTCAGCCCCAGCATTTT
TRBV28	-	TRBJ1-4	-	CASSFGGGEKLFF	TGTGCCAGCAGTTTTGGCGGGGGAGAAAAACTGTTTTTT
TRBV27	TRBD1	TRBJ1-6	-	CASSERGWNRGRSYNSPLHF	TGTGCCAGCAGCGAGCGCGGATGGAACAGGGGGCGTTCCTATAATTCACCCCTCCACTTT
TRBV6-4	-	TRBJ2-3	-	CASSDGGASDTQYF	TGTGCCAGCAGTGACGGGGGGGCCTCAGATACGCAGTATTTT
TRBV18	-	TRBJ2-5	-	CASSPPGSGRGPYQETQYF	TGTGCCAGCTCACCGCCGGGGTCGGGCAGGGGTCCTTACCAAGAGACCCAGTACTTC